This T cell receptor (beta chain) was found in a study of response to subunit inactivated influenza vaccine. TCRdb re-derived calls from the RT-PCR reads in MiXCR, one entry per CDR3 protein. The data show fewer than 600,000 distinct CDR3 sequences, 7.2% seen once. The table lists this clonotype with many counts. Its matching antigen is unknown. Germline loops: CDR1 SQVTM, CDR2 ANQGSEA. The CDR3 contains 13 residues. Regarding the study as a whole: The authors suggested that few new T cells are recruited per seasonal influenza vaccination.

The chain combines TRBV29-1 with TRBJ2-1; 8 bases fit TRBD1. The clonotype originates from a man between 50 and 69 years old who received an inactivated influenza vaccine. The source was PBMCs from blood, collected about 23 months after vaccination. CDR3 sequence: CSAGTGQGHEQFF. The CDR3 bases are TGCAGTGCCGGGACAGGCCAGGGGCATGAGCAGTTCTTC.